The sequence of this T cell receptor (beta chain) was determined in a study of shared clonotypes between healthy human individuals. In the original analysis: Filtering differed because ImmunoSEQ produced junction-only sequences that carried no quality scores. Sequencing used immunoSEQ multiplex PCR; TCRdb keeps in-frame clones, though not all of them. V, J and clone size are those of that table, while D and trimming were read from the DNA. The data show about 1 million clones, about 80% seen once. General observations from the study: Despite large depth, sorted-subset datasets appeared incompletely sequenced. Researchers sampled blood only, noting tissue repertoires likely differ.

As regards this clone: Its antigen is undetermined.

Germline trimming cut 0 bases from V and 6 bases from J; bases unmatched to any gene: 11. The CDR3 consists of 17 residues. Germline V gene sequence: CDR1 LGHNA, CDR2 YNFKEQ. The V call is TRBV4-2, the J call TRBJ2-1; 7 bases match TRBD2. Material: memory CD4+ T cells sorted from blood. Subset indicated: CD45RA-negative fraction. The receptor was derived from a man aged 18-30 years in good health. Written as DNA, the CDR3 is TGTGCCAGCAGCCAAGATCCCGGCGGGGGTGGGGGCAATGAGCAGTTCTTC. Translation: CASSQDPGGGGGNEQFF.